Below, 14 T cell receptor beta chains from the same sample are listed, as sequenced in a study of cytomegalovirus exposure and HLA in healthy donors. TCRdb keeps only in-frame clones here, not all; method: immunoSEQ multiplex PCR. Of more than 150,000 clones in the sample, more than 65% were seen once. The sequencing sample was made of PBMCs. Every receptor here comes from a woman younger than 30 in good health and CMV-seropositive.

The rearrangement uses TRBV4-1 and TRBJ2-7, with 8 positions matching TRBD1. J was trimmed by 0 bases and V by 7 bases; bases with no gene match: 5. The CDR3 consists of 14 residues. Germline assignment: CDR1 MGHRA and CDR2 YSYEKL. The DNA of the CDR3 is TGCGCCAGCACCCTCGGACAGGGCTCCTACGAGCAGTACTTC. Translated: CASTLGQGSYEQYF.

V is TRBV4-1 and J is TRBJ1-4, with no clear D. The CDR3 consists of 15 residues. CDR1 and CDR2 from the germline V gene are MGHRA and YSYEKL. The germline V and J ends were trimmed by 3 bases and 7 bases, with 15 bases remaining between them. For the CDR3, the DNA is TGCGCCAGCAGCCAGACTGGTGGACTTAGTGAAAAACTGTTTTTT. It codes for CASSQTGGLSEKLFF.

This chain uses TRBV15 with TRBJ2-4; D gene uncertain. CDR1 and CDR2 from the germline V gene are LNHNV and YYDKDF (reference sequence). V shed 0 bases and J shed 5 bases, with 5 bases lying between them. This CDR3 region has 13 residues. The DNA for the CDR3 is TGTGCCACCAGCAGAGATCGAGAAAACATTCAGTACTTC. This translates into CATSRDRENIQYF.

The chain has TRBV2 and TRBJ1-1; D may be TRBD1 (5 bases). Deletions cut 6 bases from V and 5 bases from J, with 16 bases between. Germline V gives CDR1 SNHLY, CDR2 FYNNEI. CDR3 size: 14 residues. The CDR3, as DNA: TGTGCCAGCAGGGGGCCTTCTCCCGTGACTGAAGCTTTCTTT. This translates into CASRGPSPVTEAFF.

The chain is built from TRBV14 and TRBJ1-2; D uncertain. Germline CDR1 SGHDN, CDR2 FVKESK. The CDR3 extends over 17 amino acids. With 0 bases removed from V and 6 bases from J, the gap between germline ends came to 20 bases. The CDR3 DNA reads as TGTGCCAGCAGCCAAGATGGAGCAGACCTTACCATAAATGGCTACACCTTC. It is translated as CASSQDGADLTINGYTF. Based on the CDR3 plus reference TRBV14 and TRBJ1-2, the full variable domain is EAGVTQFPSHSVIEKGQTVTLRCDPISGHDNLYWYRRVMGKEIKFLLHFVKESKQDESGMPNNRFLAERTGGTYSTLKVQPAELEDSGVYFCASSQDGADLTINGYTFGSGTRLTVV.

J is TRBJ2-3 and V is TRBV2; 9 positions match TRBD2. Germline CDR1 reads SNHLY; CDR2 reads FYNNEI. The CDR3 has 15 amino acids. Trimming took 7 bases from V and 3 from J; bases not matched to a gene: 8. The CDR3 sequence: CASTRRRGGTDTQYF. The CDR3 region has the DNA TGTGCCAGCACGAGGAGGCGGGGGGGAACAGATACGCAGTATTTT. The variable domain in full, completed from reference TRBV2 and TRBJ2-3, reads EPEVTQTPSHQVTQMGQEVILRCVPISNHLYFYWYRQILGQKVEFLVSFYNNEISEKSEIFDDQFSVERPDGSNFTLKIRSTKLEDSAMYFCASTRRRGGTDTQYFGPGTRLTVL.

This chain links TRBV19 with TRBJ1-2; D is unclear. Germline loops: CDR1 LNHDA, CDR2 SQIVND (reference sequence). The CDR3 sequence is 14 residues long. V gave up 4 bases and J gave up 0 bases, with 9 bases separating them. CDR3 sequence reads: CASSTSGANYGYTF. In DNA, the CDR3 is TGTGCCAGTAGTACCTCCGGGGCTAACTATGGCTACACCTTC.

The rearrangement joins TRBV4-2 to TRBJ2-7; 7 nucleotides match TRBD2. The J segment lost 3 bases and the V segment lost 0 bases, leaving 5 bases of the junction unmatched. This CDR3 spans 15 amino acids. The V gene's germline CDR1 is LGHNA and CDR2 YNFKEQ. The CDR3 spells CASSQEGGEHYEQYF. The DNA of the CDR3 is TGTGCCAGCAGCCAAGAGGGGGGGGAACACTACGAGCAGTACTTC.

The rearrangement links TRBV6-6 to TRBJ1-5, with a possible D match to TRBD1 (6 bases). Between the trimmed V and J ends, which lost 6 bases and 7 bases, there was a span of 13 bases. This CDR3 is built from 13 residues. CDR1 is MNHNY and CDR2 is SVGAGI in the germline V gene (reference sequence). The CDR3 region is CASSTRTEQPQHF. CDR3 DNA: TGTGCCAGCAGCACCCGGACAGAGCAGCCCCAGCATTTT.

The rearrangement uses TRBV2 and TRBJ1-1; TRBD1 agrees at 7 bases. The CDR3 has 14 residues. Unmatched junction bases numbered 4, after V lost 6 bases and J lost 0 bases. The germline CDR1 and CDR2 sequences are SNHLY and FYNNEI. CDR3 bases: TGTGCCAGCAGAGACAGGGCCCTGAACACTGAAGCTTTCTTT. This translates into CASRDRALNTEAFF.

This chain uses TRBV19 with TRBJ2-3; 10 nucleotides align to TRBD2. Germline V lookup: CDR1 LNHDA, CDR2 SQIVND (reference sequence). This CDR3 has 16 amino acids. Trimming took 3 bases from V and 1 from J; bases not matched to a gene: 4. CDR3 DNA: TGTGCCAGTAGTATTAGCGGGGGGACGGGCACAGATACGCAGTATTTT. Its protein product is CASSISGGTGTDTQYF.

This clone was seen a handful of times. The chain combines TRBV10-3 with TRBJ2-6, with D unclear. The CDR3 spans 17 residues. The germline gives CDR1 ENHRY, CDR2 SYGVKD. V was shortened by 6 bases and J by 2 bases, with 17 bases between the two germline ends. CDR3 amino acids: CAISLDGLGAGANVLTF. For the CDR3, the DNA is TGTGCCATCAGCTTAGACGGCCTAGGCGCTGGGGCCAACGTCCTGACTTTC.

This clone was counted once. CDR3 protein: CSVGTGGLNTEAFF. CDR3 nucleotides: TGCAGCGTAGGGACAGGGGGCTTGAACACTGAAGCTTTCTTT. The V call is TRBV29-1, the J call TRBJ1-1; 12 bases line up with TRBD1. This CDR3 region has 14 residues. Germline assignment: CDR1 SQVTM and CDR2 ANQGSEA. Trimming cost V 6 bases and J 0 bases; bases outside gene matches: 2.

The chain has TRBV11-3 and TRBJ2-3; 9 bases agree with TRBD2. The germline gives CDR1 SGHNT, CDR2 YENEEA. J gave up 4 bases and V 5 bases, and 4 bases lay outside the gene matches. The CDR3 is 14 amino acids. CDR3 nucleotide sequence: TGTGCCAGCAGCAAAGCGGGGGGCTCAGATACGCAGTATTTT. Its translation is CASSKAGGSDTQYF.